The clone carrying this T cell receptor (beta chain) has ten or more counts. This sample is drawn from a study of low-dose radiotherapy and immunotherapy resistance in tumors. Study-wide context: Intravenous cyclophosphamide at 200 mg/m2 preceded radiation and immunotherapy by one day, every two weeks.

TRAV- and TRBV-specific primers primed first-strand cDNA, covering alpha and beta chains. TCRs were amplified for roughly 20 PCR cycles with a constant-region primer and V-primer adapter. MiXCR was run by TCRdb on the reads, yielding one entry per CDR3 protein. Altogether about 97,000 distinct CDR3 sequences are present, around 21% being singletons, with the ten largest covering about 4%. The CDR3 runs 13 residues. V lost 2 bases and J lost 2; bases outside the gene matches: 0. CDR1 ENHRY and CDR2 SYGVKD come from the germline V gene. Time point in this sample: after trial treatment. Treatment indicated: LDRT plus nivolumab, ipilimumab, low-dose cyclophosphamide and aspirin (RACIN trial). Inclusion covered patients whose advanced solid tumors lacked tumor-infiltrating lymphocytes.

The chain links TRBV10-3 to TRBJ2-7; 7 positions agree with TRBD2. This sample comprised PBMCs, obtained after low-dose radiotherapy plus immunotherapy. This receptor was identified in a male donor with prostate cancer. The CDR3 here is CAISEREAYEQYF. CDR3 sequence (DNA): TGTGCCATCAGTGAGCGGGAGGCCTACGAGCAGTACTTC.